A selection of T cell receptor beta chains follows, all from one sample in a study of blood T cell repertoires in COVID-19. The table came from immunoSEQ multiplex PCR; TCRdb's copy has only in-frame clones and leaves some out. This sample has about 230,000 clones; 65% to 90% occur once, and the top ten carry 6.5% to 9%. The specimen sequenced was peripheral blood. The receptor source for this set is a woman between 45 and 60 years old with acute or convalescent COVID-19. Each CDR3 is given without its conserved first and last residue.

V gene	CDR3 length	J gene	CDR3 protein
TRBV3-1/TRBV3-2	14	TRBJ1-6	ASSRPRTGDNSPLH
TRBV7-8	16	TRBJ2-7	ASSLARRLAGLYYEQY
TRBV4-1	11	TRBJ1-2	ASSQDDSYGYT
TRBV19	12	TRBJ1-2	ASKGQEGDYGYT
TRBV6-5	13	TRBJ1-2	ASMPGTGHNYGYT
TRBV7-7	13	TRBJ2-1	ASSLDRGDYNEQF
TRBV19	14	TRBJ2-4	ASSPIQGATKNIQY
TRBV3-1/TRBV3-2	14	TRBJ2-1	ASSQDGRGGRSEQF
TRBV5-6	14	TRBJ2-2	ASSLGRSLYAGELF
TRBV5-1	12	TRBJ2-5	ASSLGLAIETQY
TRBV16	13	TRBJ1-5	ASSPQGQAHQPQH
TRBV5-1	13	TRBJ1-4	ASSFQGAGYEKLF
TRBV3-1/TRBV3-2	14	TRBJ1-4	ASSQEREGGNEKLF
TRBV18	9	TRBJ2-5	ASSPGETQY
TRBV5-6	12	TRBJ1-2	ASSLVSGNYGYT
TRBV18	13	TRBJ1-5	ASSLRGDYDQPQH
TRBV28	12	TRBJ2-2	ASSFHRVVGELF
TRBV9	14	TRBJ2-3	ASSVDLGEGTDTQY
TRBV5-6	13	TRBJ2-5	ASSRDRGIQETQY
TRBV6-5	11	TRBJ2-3	ASSQVRSNTQY
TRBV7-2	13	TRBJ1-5	ASSLDLLRNQPQH
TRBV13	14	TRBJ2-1	ASSHGTSGLYNEQF
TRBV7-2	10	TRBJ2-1	ASSLALREQF
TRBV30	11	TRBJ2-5	AWSADSGETQY
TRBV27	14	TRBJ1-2	ASSSRRGQPVYGYT
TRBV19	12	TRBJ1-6	ASSADRGYSPLH
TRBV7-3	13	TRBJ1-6	ASSLNTANNSPLH
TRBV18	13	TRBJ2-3	ASSPVAGGADTQY